Below are 29 T cell receptor beta chains sequenced from a single sample in a study of blood T cell repertoires in COVID-19. The data were produced by immunoSEQ multiplex PCR, yet TCRdb's version contains in-frame clones alone and is incomplete. The sample consists of 70,000 or so clones, 80% to 90% of them appearing once. Sequenced input: peripheral blood. The receptors here all came from a man aged 45-65 years with active COVID-19.

This chain uses TRBV15 with TRBJ2-2; 9 positions match TRBD1. There are 15 residues in the CDR3. Germline V gene sequence: CDR1 LNHNV, CDR2 YYDKDF (reference sequence). Unmatched junction bases numbered 8, after V lost 5 bases and J lost 7 bases. The CDR3 DNA reads as TGTGCCACCAGCGGCTTTGACAGGGGGGACGGGGAGCTGTTTTTT. It translates to CATSGFDRGDGELFF.

V usage is TRBV2 and J usage is TRBJ1-1; D is undetermined. Germline CDR1 reads SNHLY; CDR2 reads FYNNEI. V lost 5 bases, J lost 1 base, and 8 bases lay in between. This CDR3 region has 13 residues. The CDR3 sequence is CASSTHRNTEAFF. The CDR3 DNA is TGTGCCAGCAGTACCCACAGGAACACTGAAGCTTTCTTT.

The chain is built from TRBV11-3 and TRBJ2-3, with TRBD2 identical over 7 bases. The CDR3 is made up of 17 amino acids. CDR1 and CDR2 from the germline V gene are SGHNT and YENEEA. Trimming took 5 bases from V and 4 from J; bases not matched to a gene: 15. CDR3 DNA: TGTGCCAGCAGCCGACGGGTTAGCGGGTTGTTGGCAGATACGCAGTATTTT. Its translation is CASSRRVSGLLADTQYF.

This clone occurred a few times. The rearrangement links TRBV11-3 to TRBJ2-7; perhaps TRBD2 as D (5 bases). Trimming took off 1 base at V and 7 bases at J, with 11 bases between the two ends. Germline V gives CDR1 SGHNT, CDR2 YENEEA. CDR3 size: 13 residues. CDR3 in DNA: TGTGCCAGCAGCTTAGTCGGGGTTGGGGAGCAGTACTTC. This translates into CASSLVGVGEQYF.

The rearrangement joins TRBV6-5 to TRBJ1-1; 10 nucleotides line up with TRBD1. The length of the CDR3 is 14 residues. Per the germline V gene, CDR1 is MNHEY and CDR2 is SVGAGI. After removal of 6 bases from V and 5 bases from J, the junction contained 6 bases not matched to a gene. CDR3 loop: CASSWDRGWTEAFF. The CDR3 bases are TGTGCCAGCAGCTGGGACAGGGGATGGACTGAAGCTTTCTTT.

The genes are TRBV24-1 and TRBJ2-5; 10 positions agree with TRBD1. The CDR3 covers 15 residues. The V and J ends lost 6 bases and 2 bases, in that order; junction bases with no gene match: 5. Germline loops: CDR1 KGHDR, CDR2 SFDVKD. The CDR3 DNA follows: TGTGCCACCAGTCCGGGACAGGGGCCACAAGAGACCCAGTACTTC. As protein: CATSPGQGPQETQYF.

The chain is built from TRBV28 and TRBJ2-4; 14 bases are shared with TRBD2. This CDR3 region has 16 residues. In germline, CDR1 is MDHEN, CDR2 SYDVKM. With 4 bases clipped from V and 3 bases from J, the junction kept 2 bases outside the gene matches. CDR3 loop: CASSSGLAGVKNIQYF. The CDR3, as DNA: TGTGCCAGCAGTTCGGGACTAGCGGGAGTCAAAAACATTCAGTACTTC.

The gene calls are TRBV7-8 and TRBJ2-4, with TRBD2 matching over 7 bases. CDR3 length: 16 residues. Looked up from germline, CDR1 is SGHVS and CDR2 is FQNEAQ. The J segment lost 6 bases and the V segment lost 1 base, leaving 9 bases of the junction unmatched. CDR3 nucleotide sequence: TGTGCCAGCAGCTTAGAAGGGGCTAGCGGAAGAAACATTCAGTACTTC. Amino acid sequence: CASSLEGASGRNIQYF.

The chain employs TRBV13 and TRBJ2-5; D is undetermined. V was shortened by 5 bases and J by 0 bases, with 7 bases between the two germline ends. Germline V gene data show CDR1 as PRHDT and CDR2 as FYEKMQ (reference sequence). The CDR3 sequence is 13 residues long. CDR3 protein: CASSPDNQETQYF. In DNA, the CDR3 is TGTGCCAGCAGCCCCGACAACCAAGAGACCCAGTACTTC.

The chain recombines TRBV5-1 with TRBJ1-2; 9 nucleotides line up with TRBD1. V lost 4 bases and J lost 6; bases outside the gene matches: 4. This CDR3 region has 13 residues. CDR1 and CDR2 (germline): SGHRS, YFSETQ. CDR3 sequence: CASSLQGANGYTF. CDR3 DNA sequence: TGCGCCAGCAGCCTACAGGGGGCGAATGGCTACACCTTC.

A single count supports this clone. The V call is TRBV28, the J call TRBJ2-7; tentative D call: TRBD1 (5 bases). The CDR3 consists of 14 residues. Germline CDR1 and CDR2: MDHEN and SYDVKM. V dropped 7 bases and J dropped 0 bases, with 13 bases sitting between them. CDR3 protein: CASTRAGSSYEQYF. The CDR3 DNA follows: TGTGCCAGCACTAGGGCAGGGTCCTCCTACGAGCAGTACTTC.

This clone was observed a handful of times. CDR3 bases: TGTGCCAGCAGTTACGGTGGGACAGGGGACGCGGAGACCCAGTACTTC. It specifies CASSYGGTGDAETQYF. This sequence joins TRBV6-5 and TRBJ2-5; 10 nucleotides match TRBD1. CDR3 length: 16 residues. V dropped 2 bases and J dropped 5; count of bases not matched to a gene: 8. CDR1 is MNHEY and CDR2 is SVGAGI in the germline V gene.

The V and J genes are TRBV19 and TRBJ1-2; 7 bases align to TRBD1. The CDR3 runs 16 residues. The V gene end was trimmed by 6 bases and the J gene end by 0 bases; junction bases not matched to a gene: 10. From germline, CDR1 is LNHDA and CDR2 SQIVND (reference sequence). The DNA for the CDR3 is TGTGCCAGTAGCTCGGGACAGTCGACTTCTAACTATGGCTACACCTTC. As protein: CASSSGQSTSNYGYTF.

The genes are TRBV6-5 and TRBJ2-5; 10 bases are shared with TRBD2. Germline CDR1 and CDR2: MNHEY and SVGAGI. V lost 8 bases and J lost 2; bases outside the gene matches: 8. The CDR3 is made up of 15 amino acids. CDR3 sequence reads: CASYRSSGRQETQYF. CDR3 coding DNA: TGTGCCAGCTATAGATCTAGCGGGAGACAAGAGACCCAGTACTTC.

This clone was seen a handful of times. The chain is built from TRBV24-1 and TRBJ2-5; TRBD2 agrees at 10 bases. The CDR3 has 17 residues. CDR1 and CDR2 from the germline V gene are KGHDR and SFDVKD. The trim removed 4 bases at V and 3 bases at J, leaving 10 bases unmatched. The CDR3 reads CATSEGSGRPPEETQYF. The CDR3 nucleotides are TGTGCCACCAGTGAGGGTAGCGGGAGGCCTCCCGAAGAGACCCAGTACTTC.

For the CDR3, the DNA is TGTGCCAGCTCACCACCGACAAGAGAGACCCAGTACTTC. Amino acids: CASSPPTRETQYF. The chain employs TRBV18 and TRBJ2-5, with D unclear. The germline gives CDR1 KGHSH, CDR2 LQKENI. The ends were cut back, 0 bases at V and 4 bases at J, with 6 bases in the middle. The CDR3 is made up of 13 amino acids.

V and J are TRBV5-1 and TRBJ2-6; D is unclear. The V and J ends lost 0 bases and 0 bases respectively, with 7 bases between them. Germline lookup yields CDR1 SGHRS and CDR2 YFSETQ. This CDR3 spans 16 amino acids. This CDR3 is CASSLETVSGANVLTF. The CDR3 DNA sequence: TGCGCCAGCAGCTTGGAGACTGTCTCTGGGGCCAACGTCCTGACTTTC.

This chain connects TRBV18 to TRBJ2-2; D is unclear. V gave up 2 bases and J gave up 0 bases, with 7 bases separating them. Per the germline V gene, CDR1 is KGHSH and CDR2 is LQKENI. The CDR3 has 15 residues. CDR3 sequence reads: CASSPGRSNTGELFF. CDR3 nucleotide sequence: TGTGCCAGCTCACCAGGTAGATCGAACACCGGGGAGCTGTTTTTT.

The V and J genes are TRBV3-1 (or the pseudogene TRBV3-2) and TRBJ2-1; 13 positions match TRBD2. Germline V CDR1 and CDR2: LGHDT, YNNKEL (reference sequence). The V segment lost 6 bases and the J segment 8 bases; nucleotides outside the gene matches: 16. The CDR3 runs 18 residues. The CDR3 nucleotides read TGTGCCAGCAGACACACCGTCACTAGCGGGAGGGCCCGGGATGAGCAGTTCTTC. Protein product: CASRHTVTSGRARDEQFF.

The CDR3 is CASSLLSGGVDYGYTF. DNA of the CDR3: TGTGCCAGCAGCCTCCTCTCAGGGGGAGTAGACTATGGCTACACCTTC. The chain joins TRBV4-2 to TRBJ1-2, with 7 bases that match TRBD1. The CDR3 consists of 16 residues. Germline values: CDR1 LGHNA, CDR2 YNFKEQ. With V trimmed by 4 bases and J by 3 bases, 11 bases remained unmatched.

As to this clone: At one of its ends the junction is not consistent with the germline gene, which may arise from a read error. This chain links TRBV7-7 with TRBJ2-5; D unresolved. This CDR3 region has 15 residues. Germline V gene data show CDR1 as SSHAT and CDR2 as FNYEAQ (reference sequence). CDR3 region: CASSLDYSPQETQYF. The CDR3 coding sequence is TGTGCTAGCAGCTTAGATTACAGTCCACAAGAGACCCAGTACTTC.

This clone was found once. The chain is built from TRBV30 and TRBJ1-3; D unresolved. This CDR3 spans 15 amino acids. V was cut by 0 bases and J by 4 bases, with 13 bases left in between. Germline V gives CDR1 GTSNPN, CDR2 SVGIG (reference sequence). CDR3 sequence reads: CAWSVDPQAGNTIYF. In DNA, the CDR3 is TGTGCCTGGAGTGTAGATCCTCAGGCGGGAAACACCATATATTTT.

This chain uses TRBV15 with TRBJ1-4; 7 bases match TRBD1. J was trimmed by 8 bases and V by 3 bases; bases with no gene match: 9. The germline V gene encodes CDR1 LNHNV and CDR2 YYDKDF (reference sequence). CDR3 length equals 15 residues. The DNA of the CDR3 is TGTGCCACCAGCAGGGACAGGATTGTGGAGGAAAAACTGTTTTTT. Its translation: CATSRDRIVEEKLFF.

The chain has TRBV10-3 and TRBJ2-3, with D tentatively TRBD1 (6 bases). V gave up 6 bases and J gave up 2 bases, with 9 bases separating them. CDR1 and CDR2 from the germline V gene are ENHRY and SYGVKD. The CDR3 has 13 amino acids. The CDR3 DNA reads TGTGCCATCAGGGACAGCGCCACAGATACGCAGTATTTT. This gives the protein CAIRDSATDTQYF.

This clone has only one observation. The chain employs TRBV5-4 and TRBJ2-1, with TRBD1 identical over 12 bases. Germline assignment: CDR1 SGHNT and CDR2 YYREEE (reference sequence). Unmatched junction bases numbered 2, after V lost 3 bases and J lost 1 base. This CDR3 comprises 16 residues. The CDR3 protein is CASSSGQGASYNEQFF. Written as DNA, the CDR3 is TGTGCCAGCAGCTCGGGACAGGGGGCGTCCTACAATGAGCAGTTCTTC.

This rearrangement joins TRBV3-1 (or the pseudogene TRBV3-2) to TRBJ1-6, with 9 bases that match TRBD1. The CDR3 loop spans 15 amino acids. Germline V gene lookup returns CDR1 LGHDT and CDR2 YNNKEL (reference sequence). Trimming took 4 bases from V and 7 from J; bases not matched to a gene: 5. The CDR3 spells CASSLATGGNSPLHF. DNA of the CDR3: TGTGCCAGCAGCCTTGCGACAGGGGGAAATTCACCCCTCCACTTT.

Notes on this clone: The same CDR3 is also encoded by other DNA sequences in this sample. The rearrangement joins TRBV4-2 to TRBJ2-1; a possible D gene is TRBD2 (6 bases). V gave up 1 base and J gave up 0 bases, with 10 bases separating them. The CDR3 has 16 amino acids. Germline V gene lookup returns CDR1 LGHNA and CDR2 YNFKEQ. CDR3 bases: TGTGCCAGCAGCCAAGTGTCCGGGAGCTCCTACAATGAGCAGTTCTTC. Translation: CASSQVSGSSYNEQFF.

This clone was counted only a few times. The chain couples TRBV5-1 to TRBJ2-7, with 8 bases lining up with TRBD1. Trimming at V came to 4 bases and at J to 4 bases, leaving 13 bases not matched to a gene. CDR3 length: 16 amino acids. The V gene's germline CDR1 is SGHRS and CDR2 YFSETQ. The CDR3: CASSIGGTGPRYEQYF. DNA of the CDR3: TGCGCCAGCAGCATTGGAGGGACAGGACCCAGGTACGAGCAGTACTTC.

V usage is TRBV7-2 and J usage is TRBJ1-1, with 9 bases aligning to TRBD1. The CDR3 extends over 16 amino acids. After removal of 3 bases from V and 0 bases from J, the junction contained 5 bases not matched to a gene. Germline-derived CDR1 and CDR2 are SGHTA and FQGNSA. The chain's CDR3 is CASSLNGQGMNTEAFF. Here the CDR3 DNA reads TGTGCCAGCAGCTTGAACGGACAGGGGATGAACACTGAAGCTTTCTTT. The complete variable domain, with remaining parts taken from reference TRBV7-2 and TRBJ1-1, reads GAGVSQSPSNKVTEKGKDVELRCDPISGHTALYWYRQSLGQGLEFLIYFQGNSAPDKSGLPSDRFSAERTGGSVSTLTIQRTQQEDSAVYLCASSLNGQGMNTEAFFGQGTRLTVV.